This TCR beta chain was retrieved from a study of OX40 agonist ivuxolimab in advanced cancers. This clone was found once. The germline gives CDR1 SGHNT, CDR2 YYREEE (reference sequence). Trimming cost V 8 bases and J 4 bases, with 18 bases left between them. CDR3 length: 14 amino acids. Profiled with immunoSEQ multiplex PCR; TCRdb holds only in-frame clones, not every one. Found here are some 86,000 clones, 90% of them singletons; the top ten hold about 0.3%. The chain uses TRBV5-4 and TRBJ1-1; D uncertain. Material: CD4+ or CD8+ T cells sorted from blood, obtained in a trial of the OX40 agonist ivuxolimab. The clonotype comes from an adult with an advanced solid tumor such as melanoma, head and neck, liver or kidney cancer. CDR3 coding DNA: TGTGCCAGTGGGCCCCCGAGGGCGGGCACTGAAGCTTTCTTT. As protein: CASGPPRAGTEAFF.